This TCR beta chain was identified during a study of T-cell reconstitution after alpha-beta-depleted transplantation in children. Preparing the TCRbeta library involved the use of unique molecular identifiers. MiXCR, applied by TCRdb to the PCR reads, yields one record per CDR3 protein. The sample holds more than 300,000 distinct CDR3 sequences, roughly 16% seen once. Findings and caveats of the study: TCRbeta diversity was high at day 60 in some patients (a result of surviving recipient T cells and thymic progenitors). Hyperexpanded clones declined; after one year, newly produced T cells mostly supplied diversity. Reportedly, alpha-beta T cells present about two months post-transplant originated from several hundred expanded clones of graft origin.

With 3 bases clipped from V and 3 bases from J, the junction kept 6 bases outside the gene matches. This CDR3 contains 17 residues. The V gene's germline CDR1 is SGHRS and CDR2 YFSETQ. This clonotype was seen repeatedly, ten times or more. No antigen is known for it. The chain joins TRBV5-1 to TRBJ2-2, with TRBD2 matching 12 bases. The receptor was derived from a male patient under 10 years old who had a stem cell transplant for acute lymphoblastic leukemia, so the T cells may come from the graft donor. Sequenced material: PBMCs, mostly from graft donor cells, taken 360 days after TCRalphabeta/CD19-depleted stem cell transplant. This CDR3 reads CASSYGLAGTYTGELFF. CDR3 bases: TGCGCCAGCAGCTACGGACTAGCGGGAACCTACACCGGGGAGCTGTTTTTT.